Listed below are T cell receptor beta chains from one sample, sequenced in a study of T cells in localized non-small cell lung cancer. The method was immunoSEQ multiplex PCR; TCRdb's version includes in-frame clones alone and lacks a portion of them. The top ten clones hold roughly 4% of a sample with roughly 89,000 clones, around 90% of them seen once. The sample here was PBMCs, taken before any cancer treatment. Receptor source: a woman aged 35-70 years with stage II squamous cell lung carcinoma. Both conserved end residues are part of each CDR3. A D gene is named only where the DNA matches it firmly. The size of a clone is reported for some rows only, either as once, few or many, or as a class for expanded clones.

TRBJ2-7 - - TRBV15 TGTGCCACCAGCAGAGTGAAGGGGCCGCATTCCTACGAGCAGTACTTC CATSRVKGPHSYEQYF
TRBJ1-5 TRBD1 - TRBV28 TGTGCCAGCAGTTCCCCGACAGGGCTTGGTAATCAGCCCCAGCATTTT CASSSPTGLGNQPQHF
TRBJ2-2 - - TRBV6-1 TGTGCCGGTGGGGCGGGAAACACCGGGGAGCTGTTTTTT CAGGAGNTGELFF
TRBJ2-7 TRBD1 - TRBV6-1 TGTGCCAGCAGTGGGGGGACAGGACTGTACGAGCAGTACTTC CASSGGTGLYEQYF
TRBJ2-7 - - TRBV27 TGTGCCAGCAGTCAAAGACATCGCTCCTACGAGCAGTACTTC CASSQRHRSYEQYF
TRBJ1-2 - - TRBV5-8 TGTGCCAGCAGCTTGGGAGGCCAGACCTATGGCTACACCTTC CASSLGGQTYGYTF
TRBJ1-5 - - TRBV6-1 TGTGCCAGCAGTGAAGGGCAGAATAGCAATCAGCCCCAGCATTTT CASSEGQNSNQPQHF
TRBJ1-3 - - TRBV25-1 TGTGCCAGCTCTCCAACAGGGCGGGGGTACACCATATATTTT CASSPTGRGYTIYF
TRBJ1-5 - once TRBV11-2 TGTGCCAGCAGCGATACGGGGGGTAGCAATCAGCCCCAGCATTTT CASSDTGGSNQPQHF
TRBJ1-5 - - TRBV7-8 TGTGCCAGCAGCTTAGAATCGTCGGGGCCTAATCAGCCCCAGCATTTT CASSLESSGPNQPQHF
TRBJ2-7 - - TRBV29-1 TGCAGCGTGGGCTTAAGGGGCGAGCAGTACTTC CSVGLRGEQYF
TRBJ2-5 - - TRBV19 TGTGCCAGTAGTATGGTGGACACTCCACAAGAGACCCAGTACTTC CASSMVDTPQETQYF
TRBJ1-2 - - TRBV6-5 TGTGCCAGCAGCCCGGGCCATTACTATGGCTACACCTTC CASSPGHYYGYTF
TRBJ1-2 - - TRBV18 TGTGCCAGCTCAAGGGACGTCGGTGGCTACACCTTC CASSRDVGGYTF
TRBJ1-2 - - TRBV28 TGTGCCAGCAGTACAGGGAGCCTGAAGTATGGCTACACCTTC CASSTGSLKYGYTF
TRBJ2-3 - - TRBV19 TGTGCCAGTAGTATAGGGTTTGGGATCACAGATACGCAGTATTTT CASSIGFGITDTQYF
TRBJ1-5 - - TRBV5-6 TGTGCCAGCAGCTTAACAGGGTTAAGCAATCAGCCCCAGCATTTT CASSLTGLSNQPQHF
TRBJ1-2 - - TRBV6-1 TGTGCCAGCCTTTTAGGGCCCTATGGCTACACCTTC CASLLGPYGYTF
TRBJ1-5 - - TRBV15 TGTGCCACCAGCAGAGGTCGTATGGGCAATCAGCCCCAGCATTTT CATSRGRMGNQPQHF
TRBJ1-1 TRBD1 - TRBV27 TGTGCCAGCAGTTTAACAGGGGTCACTGAAGCTTTCTTT CASSLTGVTEAFF
TRBJ2-2 - - TRBV28 TGTGCCAGCAGTTTAGTTAAGGTCTCCGGGGAGCTGTTTTTT CASSLVKVSGELFF
TRBJ2-3 - few TRBV29-1 TGCAGCGTTGACCGGCCGACGCAGTATTTT CSVDRPTQYF
TRBJ1-2 TRBD1 - TRBV27 TGTGCCAGCGCGCGGGACAGGGCACCCTATGGCTACACCTTC CASARDRAPYGYTF
TRBJ1-1 - - TRBV7-9 TGTGCCAGCAGCCTCCCTGGGAACACTGAAGCTTTCTTT CASSLPGNTEAFF
TRBJ1-1 - - TRBV28 TGTGCCACCCTGACGGTGGCAGGAAGATTCGAAGCTTTCTTT CATLTVAGRFEAFF
TRBJ1-5 TRBD1 - TRBV28 TGTGCCACCACCGGGACAGGAGGAAGCAATCAGCCCCAGCATTTT CATTGTGGSNQPQHF
TRBJ2-2 TRBD1 - TRBV10-3 TGTGCCATCAGTGACGGACAGGGGGGGAACACCGGGGAGCTGTTTTTT CAISDGQGGNTGELFF
TRBJ2-3 TRBD2 - TRBV4-2 TGTGCCAGCAGCCAAGACGGTAGCGGGAGAGTCCCAGATACGCAGTATTTT CASSQDGSGRVPDTQYF
TRBJ2-5 TRBD2 - TRBV6-6 TGTGCCAGCACCAAGGGACTAGCGGTTCAAGAGACCCAGTACTTC CASTKGLAVQETQYF
TRBJ1-1 - - TRBV6-1 TGTGCCAGCAGAAGTGGGGTAACTGAAGCTTTCTTT CASRSGVTEAFF
TRBJ1-5 - - TRBV6-1 TGTGCCAGCAGTGATCGATTGGTCCAGCCCCAGCATTTT CASSDRLVQPQHF
TRBJ2-3 - - TRBV5-4 TGTGCCAGCTCGCCCGGGCCCCTAGATACGCAGTATTTT CASSPGPLDTQYF
TRBJ2-3 - - TRBV10-3 TGTGCCATCAAGGGGTCCACAGATACGCAGTATTTT CAIKGSTDTQYF
TRBJ2-3 - once TRBV5-1 TGCGCCAGCAGCTTGGGGGGCGGAAGCACAGATACGCAGTATTTT CASSLGGGSTDTQYF
TRBJ2-7 - - TRBV7-9 TGTGCCAGCGGAAGGGGAGAATGGGACGAGCAGTACTTC CASGRGEWDEQYF
TRBJ2-1 TRBD2 - TRBV19 TGTGCCAGTAGTTTACTAGCGGGAAGTTTCTATGAGCAGTTCTTC CASSLLAGSFYEQFF
TRBJ2-1 - - TRBV7-2 TGTGCCAGCAACCAGCAGTTCTTC CASNQQFF
TRBJ1-1 TRBD1 - TRBV6-5 TGTGCCAGCAGCCTCGTCCCGGGACAGGGTATCACTTTCTTT CASSLVPGQGITFF
TRBJ2-5 - - TRBV5-4 TGTGCCAGCAGCTCATTATATGGGGGCCAAGAGACCCAGTACTTC CASSSLYGGQETQYF
TRBJ1-1 - - TRBV4-1 TGCGCCAGCAGCCAAGATCGGGGCACCTCGCTTCACCCTATGAGAGCTTTCTTT CASSQDRGTSLHPMRAFF
TRBJ2-7 - - TRBV7-9 TGTGCCAGCAGCAACCGGGACCCGGGCTACGAGCAGTACTTC CASSNRDPGYEQYF
TRBJ2-7 - few TRBV7-9 TGTGCCAGCAGCCACCCCTCGGGTGGAGGGCCCTCCTACGAGCAGTACTTC CASSHPSGGGPSYEQYF
TRBJ1-1 - - TRBV7-2 TGTGCCAGCAGCTTATCCCCGTTGAACACTGAAGCTTTCTTT CASSLSPLNTEAFF
TRBJ2-5 - - TRBV7-6 TGTGCCAGCAGGAATCCCCCTGAGACCCAGTACTTC CASRNPPETQYF
TRBJ2-7 - few TRBV11-2 TGTGCCAGCAGCCCTCAAGGCGGGACCCGATACGAGCAGTACTTC CASSPQGGTRYEQYF
TRBJ1-6 - - TRBV10-3 TGTGCCATCAGTGTCGGGAGGGATAATTCACCCCTCCACTTT CAISVGRDNSPLHF